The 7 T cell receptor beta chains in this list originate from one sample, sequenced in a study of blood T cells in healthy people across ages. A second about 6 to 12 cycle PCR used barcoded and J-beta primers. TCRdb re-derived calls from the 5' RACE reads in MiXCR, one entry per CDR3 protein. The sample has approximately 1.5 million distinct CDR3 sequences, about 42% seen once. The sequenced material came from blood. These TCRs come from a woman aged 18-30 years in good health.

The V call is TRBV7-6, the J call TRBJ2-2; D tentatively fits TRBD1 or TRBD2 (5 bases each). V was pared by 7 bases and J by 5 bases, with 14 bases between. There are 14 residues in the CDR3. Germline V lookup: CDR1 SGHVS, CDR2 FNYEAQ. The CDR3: CASNTGPRTGELFF. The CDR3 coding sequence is TGTGCCAGCAACACGGGACCACGGACCGGGGAGCTGTTTTTT.

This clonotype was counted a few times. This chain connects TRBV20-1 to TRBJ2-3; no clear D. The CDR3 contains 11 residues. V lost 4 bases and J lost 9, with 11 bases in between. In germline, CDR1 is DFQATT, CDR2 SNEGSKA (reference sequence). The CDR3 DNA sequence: TGCAGTGCTATACCCCGTGGCACGCAGTATTTT. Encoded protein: CSAIPRGTQYF.

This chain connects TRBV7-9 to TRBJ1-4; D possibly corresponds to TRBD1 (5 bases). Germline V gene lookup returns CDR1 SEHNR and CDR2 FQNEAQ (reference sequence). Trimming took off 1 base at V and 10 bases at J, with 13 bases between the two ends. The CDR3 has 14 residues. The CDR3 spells CASSLEGLASKLFF. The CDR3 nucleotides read TGTGCCAGCAGCTTAGAGGGGTTGGCTTCAAAACTGTTTTTT.

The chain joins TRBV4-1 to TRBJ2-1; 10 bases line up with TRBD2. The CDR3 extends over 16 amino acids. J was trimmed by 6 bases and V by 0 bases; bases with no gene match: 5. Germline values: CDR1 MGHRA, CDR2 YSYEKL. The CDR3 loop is CASSQDESGRANEQFF. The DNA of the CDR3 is TGCGCCAGCAGCCAAGATGAGAGCGGGAGGGCCAATGAGCAGTTCTTC.

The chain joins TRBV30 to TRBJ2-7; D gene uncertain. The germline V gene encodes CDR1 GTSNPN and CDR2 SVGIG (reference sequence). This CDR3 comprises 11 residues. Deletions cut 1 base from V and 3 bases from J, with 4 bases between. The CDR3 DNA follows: TGTGCCTGGAGTGACAACTACGAGCAGTACTTC. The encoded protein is CAWSDNYEQYF. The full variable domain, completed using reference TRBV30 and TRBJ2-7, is SQTIHQWPATLVQPVGSPLSLECTVEGTSNPNLYWYRQAAGRGLQLLFYSVGIGQISSEVPQNLSASRPQDRQFILSSKKLLLSDSGFYLCAWSDNYEQYFGPGTRLTVT.

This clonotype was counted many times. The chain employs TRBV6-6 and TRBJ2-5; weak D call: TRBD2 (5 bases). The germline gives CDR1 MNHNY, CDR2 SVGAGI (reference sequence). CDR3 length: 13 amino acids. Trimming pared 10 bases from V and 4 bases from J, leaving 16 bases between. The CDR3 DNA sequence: TGTGCCATGCAAGGTGGACTGGGAGAGACCCAGTACTTC. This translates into CAMQGGLGETQYF.

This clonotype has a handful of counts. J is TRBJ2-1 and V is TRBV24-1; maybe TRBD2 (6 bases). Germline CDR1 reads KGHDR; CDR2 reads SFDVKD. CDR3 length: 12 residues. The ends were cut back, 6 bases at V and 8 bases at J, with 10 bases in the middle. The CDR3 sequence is CATSPPSDEQFF. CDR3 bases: TGTGCCACCAGTCCCCCTAGCGATGAGCAGTTCTTC.